Below are 13 T cell receptor beta chains sequenced from a single sample in a study of shared clonotypes between healthy human individuals. The table came from immunoSEQ multiplex PCR; TCRdb's copy has only in-frame clones and leaves some out. Found here are some 2,500,000 clones, over 85% of them singletons; the top ten hold approximately 0.36%. The sequenced sample consisted of naive CD4+ T cells from PBMCs. Subset meaning: CD45RA+ positively selected. The source of these receptors is a man between 18 and 35 years old in good health. Some clones in this sample may be carry-over from other donors' samples.

The CDR3 DNA follows: TGTGCCAGCAGTTCACCTAGTGGCAGCGGAGCGGGGCTCTATGGCTACACCTTC. Its translation is CASSSPSGSGAGLYGYTF. The V and J genes are TRBV28 and TRBJ1-2; tentative D call: TRBD1 (5 bases). This CDR3 is 18 amino acids long. CDR1 is MDHEN, CDR2 SYDVKM, per germline. Trimming left V 4 bases short and J 4 bases short, with 25 bases between.

V gene TRBV5-6 combines with J gene TRBJ2-7; the D gene is possibly TRBD1 (5 bases). Germline assignment: CDR1 SGHDT and CDR2 YYEEEE. The ends were cut back, 0 bases at V and 4 bases at J, with 11 bases in the middle. CDR3 length: 14 amino acids. CDR3 protein: CASSLDRGTYEQYF. Written as DNA, the CDR3 is TGTGCCAGCAGCTTGGATAGGGGCACTTACGAGCAGTACTTC.

The V and J genes are TRBV30 and TRBJ2-1, with TRBD1 matching over 7 bases. The V segment lost 5 bases and the J segment 7 bases; nucleotides outside the gene matches: 5. Germline CDR1 is GTSNPN and CDR2 is SVGIG (reference sequence). The CDR3 covers 12 residues. The CDR3 sequence is CAWAGGVNEQFF. The CDR3 DNA reads TGTGCCTGGGCAGGGGGAGTTAATGAGCAGTTCTTC.

The V gene is TRBV4-1, the J gene TRBJ2-7; 8 nucleotides align to TRBD1. Germline-derived CDR1 and CDR2 are MGHRA and YSYEKL. V lost 3 bases to trimming and J lost 2 bases; unmatched junction nucleotides: 6. This CDR3 region has 15 residues. Here the CDR3 reads CASSQPRTGTYEQYF. The CDR3 coding sequence is TGCGCCAGCAGCCAGCCCCGGACAGGGACCTACGAGCAGTACTTC.

This chain uses TRBV7-6 with TRBJ2-7; 9 positions match TRBD1. Germline V gives CDR1 SGHVS, CDR2 FNYEAQ. The trim removed 1 base at V and 2 bases at J, leaving 3 bases unmatched. The CDR3 length is 15 residues. The DNA for the CDR3 is TGTGCCAGCAGCTTAGGGGGGACAGGGACCTACGAGCAGTACTTC. Protein product: CASSLGGTGTYEQYF.

This rearrangement joins TRBV5-6 to TRBJ2-1, with 10 bases fitting TRBD1. In germline, CDR1 is SGHDT, CDR2 YYEEEE. The trim removed 3 bases at V and 6 bases at J, leaving 9 bases unmatched. CDR3 size: 16 residues. The CDR3 nucleotides read TGTGCCAGCAGCTCCCTCGAGGACAGGGGGAGCAATGAGCAGTTCTTC. Amino acid sequence: CASSSLEDRGSNEQFF.

The V and J genes are TRBV7-3 and TRBJ2-7; maybe TRBD2 (6 bases). V was pared by 5 bases and J by 2 bases, with 13 bases between. The CDR3 spans 14 residues. Germline CDR1 reads SGHTA; CDR2 reads FQGTGA. The CDR3 nucleotides read TGTGCCAGCAGCCCCCTCGGAGGGGCCTACGAGCAGTACTTC. It specifies CASSPLGGAYEQYF.

This chain links TRBV5-1 with TRBJ2-7, with 11 positions matching TRBD1. V lost 6 bases to trimming and J lost 2 bases; unmatched junction nucleotides: 7. Per germline, CDR1 SGHRS and CDR2 YFSETQ. CDR3 length equals 15 residues. Here the CDR3 DNA reads TGCGCCAGCAAGAGGACAGGGGGCTTTACCTACGAGCAGTACTTC. This codes for CASKRTGGFTYEQYF.

The chain uses TRBV9 and TRBJ2-7; possible D gene TRBD2, 6 bases. V lost 0 bases and J lost 6, with 16 bases in between. CDR3 size: 15 residues. Germline values: CDR1 SGDLS, CDR2 YYNGEE. The CDR3 DNA sequence: TGTGCCAGCAGCGTAGCAGGGAGGCGGGGCGGCGAGCAGTACTTC. Protein sequence: CASSVAGRRGGEQYF.

The chain has TRBV11-2 and TRBJ2-5; 10 positions match TRBD1. The germline CDR1 and CDR2 sequences are SGHAT and FQNNGV. The junction had 2 bases not matched to a gene; V was cut back by 4 bases and J by 3 bases. This CDR3 is 14 amino acids long. As DNA, the CDR3 is TGTGCCAGCAGCTGGACAGGGGGGAAAGAGACCCAGTACTTC. Translating it yields CASSWTGGKETQYF. The full variable domain, completed using reference TRBV11-2 and TRBJ2-5, is EAGVAQSPRYKIIEKRQSVAFWCNPISGHATLYWYQQILGQGPKLLIQFQNNGVVDDSQLPKDRFSAERLKGVDSTLKIQPAKLEDSAVYLCASSWTGGKETQYFGPGTRLLVL.

V usage is TRBV6-1 and J usage is TRBJ1-3; D remains ambiguous. Trimming stripped 3 bases from V and 0 bases from J, with 6 bases between. Per germline, CDR1 MNHNS and CDR2 SASEGT. The CDR3 sequence is 14 residues long. The CDR3 DNA reads as TGTGCCAGCAGTGATCAAGTCTCTGGAAACACCATATATTTT. Amino acids: CASSDQVSGNTIYF.

V is TRBV18 and J is TRBJ2-5; D uncertain. With 5 bases removed from V and 1 base from J, the gap between germline ends came to 8 bases. The CDR3 loop spans 13 amino acids. Germline V gene lookup returns CDR1 KGHSH and CDR2 LQKENI. DNA of the CDR3: TGTGCCAGCTCATCGTTGCTCCAAGAGACCCAGTACTTC. Translated: CASSSLLQETQYF.

The chain links TRBV28 to TRBJ2-7; D could derive from TRBD1 or TRBD2 (5 bases each). This CDR3 has 14 amino acids. Germline loops: CDR1 MDHEN, CDR2 SYDVKM. The germline V and J ends were trimmed by 7 bases and 3 bases, with 16 bases remaining between them. CDR3 loop: CASTSSGRHYEQYF. The CDR3 DNA reads TGTGCCAGCACCTCCTCGGGGCGCCACTACGAGCAGTACTTC. The variable domain in full, completed from reference TRBV28 and TRBJ2-7, reads DVKVTQSSRYLVKRTGEKVFLECVQDMDHENMFWYRQDPGLGLRLIYFSYDVKMKEKGDIPEGYSVSREKKERFSLILESASTNQTSMYLCASTSSGRHYEQYFGPGTRLTVT.